The 22 T cell receptor beta chains listed next were all sequenced from one sample in a study of cytomegalovirus exposure and HLA in healthy donors. Vbeta (60) and Jbeta (13) primers were used in the PCR. The data were produced by immunoSEQ multiplex PCR, yet TCRdb's version contains in-frame clones alone and is incomplete. Among 88,000 or so clones listed, approximately 65% were seen once. Input material: PBMCs. These receptors were obtained from a male donor in good health and CMV-seropositive.

The CDR3 loop is CASTPTSASSYEQYF. The CDR3 nucleotides read TGCGCCAGCACTCCAACTAGCGCAAGCTCCTACGAGCAGTACTTC. The chain couples TRBV5-1 to TRBJ2-7; the match to TRBD2 covers 7 bases. Germline CDR1 is SGHRS and CDR2 is YFSETQ. Losses at the gene ends were 6 bases for V and 0 bases for J; bases not matched to a gene: 9. This CDR3 has 15 amino acids.

The rearrangement joins TRBV28 to TRBJ2-5, with 8 bases that match TRBD1. The CDR3 contains 16 residues. From germline, CDR1 is MDHEN and CDR2 SYDVKM. The J segment lost 5 bases and the V segment lost 3 bases, leaving 11 bases of the junction unmatched. The CDR3 sequence is CASSFSRGLGEETQYF. CDR3 sequence (DNA): TGTGCCAGCAGTTTCTCCAGGGGGCTGGGGGAGGAGACCCAGTACTTC.

This chain uses TRBV5-1 with TRBJ2-5; TRBD2 matches at 12 bases. The CDR3 loop spans 16 amino acids. The J segment lost 5 bases and the V segment lost 4 bases, leaving 9 bases of the junction unmatched. CDR1 is SGHRS and CDR2 is YFSETQ in the germline V gene. The CDR3 loop is CASSPLTSGGSETQYF. As DNA, the CDR3 is TGCGCCAGCAGCCCCTTAACTAGCGGGGGGTCTGAGACCCAGTACTTC.

The CDR3 coding sequence is TGTGCCAGCTCACCAGGACAGGGTTGGCAGCCCCAGCATTTT. It encodes CASSPGQGWQPQHF. The rearrangement uses TRBV18 and TRBJ1-5; 8 bases align to TRBD1. The CDR3 loop spans 14 amino acids. Germline V gene lookup returns CDR1 KGHSH and CDR2 LQKENI. V shed 2 bases, J shed 7 bases, and the junction held 4 bases outside the gene matches.

This chain connects TRBV7-9 to TRBJ2-2; D gene unclear. V lost 5 bases, J lost 4 bases, and 5 bases lay in between. The CDR3 length is 12 residues. Germline V gene lookup returns CDR1 SEHNR and CDR2 FQNEAQ (reference sequence). CDR3 DNA sequence: TGTGCCAGCAGCGACATCACCGGGGAGCTGTTTTTT. Translating gives CASSDITGELFF.

A few counts support this clone. This rearrangement joins TRBV7-2 to TRBJ2-3; 8 bases are shared with TRBD2. The V and J ends lost 0 bases and 2 bases, in that order; junction bases with no gene match: 10. The CDR3 is 18 residues long. The germline V gene has CDR1 SGHTA and CDR2 FQGNSA. The CDR3 coding sequence is TGTGCCAGCAGCTTAGCCGCGGGTAGCGGGGCCACCACAGATACGCAGTATTTT. Residues: CASSLAAGSGATTDTQYF. The whole variable domain, filled in from reference TRBV7-2 and TRBJ2-3, reads GAGVSQSPSNKVTEKGKDVELRCDPISGHTALYWYRQSLGQGLEFLIYFQGNSAPDKSGLPSDRFSAERTGGSVSTLTIQRTQQEDSAVYLCASSLAAGSGATTDTQYFGPGTRLTVL.

This clone was seen more than once but under ten times. The chain has TRBV28 and TRBJ1-1; D is unclear. V lost 7 bases and J 6 bases, leaving 21 bases between the germline ends. CDR1 and CDR2 from the germline V gene are MDHEN and SYDVKM. The CDR3 is made up of 15 amino acids. The CDR3 coding sequence is TGTGCCAGCACTAATAGCGGGCTCGTGGTAGCTGAAGCTTTCTTT. Translating gives CASTNSGLVVAEAFF.

This chain links TRBV25-1 with TRBJ1-1; D unclear. The CDR3 totals 13 residues. The V gene's germline CDR1 is MGHDK and CDR2 SYGVNS. With 2 bases removed from V and 4 bases from J, the gap between germline ends came to 8 bases. The CDR3 protein is CASSEPTGTEAFF. The DNA of the CDR3 is TGTGCCAGCAGTGAACCGACGGGCACTGAAGCTTTCTTT.

This sequence joins TRBV7-9 and TRBJ1-1; 8 nucleotides match TRBD1. Germline V gives CDR1 SEHNR, CDR2 FQNEAQ (reference sequence). CDR3 length: 13 residues. With V trimmed by 5 bases and J by 7 bases, 6 bases remained unmatched. In nucleotides, the CDR3 is TGTGCCAGCAGCCTGGACAGGGCTAATGAAGCTTTCTTT. The encoded protein is CASSLDRANEAFF.

The rearrangement uses TRBV19 and TRBJ2-1; weak D call: TRBD2 (6 bases). V was trimmed by 8 bases and J by 6 bases, leaving 17 bases between them. Germline values: CDR1 LNHDA, CDR2 SQIVND (reference sequence). The CDR3 runs to 14 residues. This CDR3 is CASGEAGWGNEQFF. CDR3 sequence (DNA): TGTGCCAGTGGGGAGGCGGGATGGGGCAATGAGCAGTTCTTC.

This clone showed up just a few times. V and J are TRBV29-1 and TRBJ1-2; TRBD1 might be the D (6 bases). V was clipped by 7 bases and J by 2 bases, with 11 bases between them. The CDR3 consists of 12 residues. Germline CDR1 SQVTM, CDR2 ANQGSEA. DNA of the CDR3: TGCAGCGCCGGACAGATAAACTATGGCTACACCTTC. Translating it yields CSAGQINYGYTF.

The V gene is TRBV11-3, the J gene TRBJ2-7; 8 bases are shared with TRBD2. V gave up 4 bases and J gave up 2 bases; unmatched junction bases: 7. The CDR3 consists of 15 residues. Germline-derived CDR1 and CDR2 are SGHNT and YENEEA. CDR3 residues: CASSSGGDSTYEQYF. In DNA form, the CDR3 reads TGTGCCAGCAGCTCGGGAGGGGACTCGACCTACGAGCAGTACTTC. The full variable domain, rest sourced from reference TRBV11-3 and TRBJ2-7, is EAGVVQSPRYKIIEKKQPVAFWCNPISGHNTLYWYLQNLGQGPELLIRYENEEAVDDSQLPKDRFSAERLKGVDSTLKIQPAELGDSAVYLCASSSGGDSTYEQYFGPGTRLTVT.

The chain links TRBV5-1 to TRBJ2-7; TRBD1 aligns across 10 bases. V was clipped by 2 bases and J by 4 bases; unmatched bases: 12. Germline CDR1 is SGHRS and CDR2 is YFSETQ. This CDR3 comprises 17 residues. The CDR3 coding sequence is TGCGCCAGCAGCTTAACGGACAGGGGGGCCAATCAATACGAGCAGTACTTC. Its protein is CASSLTDRGANQYEQYF.

The chain recombines TRBV6-1 with TRBJ1-2; D is unresolved. The germline V gene encodes CDR1 MNHNS and CDR2 SASEGT. CDR3 length: 13 amino acids. Trimming removed 3 bases from V and 4 bases from J, with 9 bases in between. The CDR3 region is CASSDNGSYGYTF. In nucleotides, the CDR3 is TGTGCCAGCAGTGATAACGGGAGCTATGGCTACACCTTC.

The rearrangement uses TRBV7-8 and TRBJ1-4; D gene ambiguous. The V end lost 3 bases, the J end lost 4 bases, and 9 bases lay between the germline ends. This CDR3 is 14 amino acids long. Per the germline V gene, CDR1 is SGHVS and CDR2 is FQNEAQ. The CDR3 nucleotides read TGTGCCAGCAGCTTCCGGAGGGATAATGAAAAACTGTTTTTT. The encoded protein is CASSFRRDNEKLFF.

This chain joins TRBV6-1 and TRBJ2-3; 10 nucleotides match TRBD2. Germline trimming cut 4 bases from V and 7 bases from J; bases unmatched to any gene: 5. This CDR3 contains 14 residues. Germline V lookup: CDR1 MNHNS, CDR2 SASEGT. The CDR3 bases are TGTGCCAGCAGTGCCGGGACTAGCGATTATACGCAGTATTTT. Translation: CASSAGTSDYTQYF.

The chain has TRBV6-1 and TRBJ1-2; a possible D gene is TRBD1 (5 bases). The CDR3 runs 15 residues. Looked up from germline, CDR1 is MNHNS and CDR2 is SASEGT. V was pared by 0 bases and J by 6 bases, with 14 bases between. The DNA of the CDR3 is TGTGCCAGCAGTGAAGCAAGATCAGGGTACAATGGCTACACCTTC. Translated, it gives CASSEARSGYNGYTF.

V gene TRBV5-1 combines with J gene TRBJ1-1, with 7 bases that match TRBD1. Germline V CDR1 and CDR2: SGHRS, YFSETQ. V lost 0 bases to trimming and J lost 0 bases; unmatched junction nucleotides: 8. The CDR3 covers 17 residues. The CDR3 here is CASSLVGSQGVNTEAFF. CDR3 DNA sequence: TGCGCCAGCAGCTTGGTCGGGTCCCAGGGGGTGAACACTGAAGCTTTCTTT.

This sequence joins TRBV19 and TRBJ1-3; the match to TRBD1 covers 10 bases. Germline CDR1 reads LNHDA; CDR2 reads SQIVND (reference sequence). CDR3 length: 16 residues. V shed 3 bases and J 3 bases; nucleotides not matched to a gene: 5. CDR3 DNA: TGTGCCAGTAGTATGGGGGACAGGGGCTTTGGAAACACCATATATTTT. Translation: CASSMGDRGFGNTIYF.

This clone has more than one count but fewer than ten. The CDR3 here is CASSPPGGFGETQYF. The CDR3 bases are TGTGCCAGCAGTCCTCCAGGGGGCTTCGGGGAGACCCAGTACTTC. This chain uses TRBV6-6 with TRBJ2-5; 8 bases map to TRBD1. There are 15 residues in the CDR3. V shed 5 bases and J 5 bases; nucleotides not matched to a gene: 10. Germline-derived CDR1 and CDR2 are MNHNY and SVGAGI (reference sequence).

Written as DNA, the CDR3 is TGTGCCAGCAGCTTAGGGATCAGGGGCGAGCTCACTGAAGCTTTCTTT. Its protein product is CASSLGIRGELTEAFF. The chain joins TRBV7-6 to TRBJ1-1, with TRBD1 as a possible D gene (6 bases). The CDR3 totals 16 residues. V was shortened by 1 base and J by 4 bases, with 16 bases between the two germline ends. CDR1 is SGHVS and CDR2 is FNYEAQ in the germline V gene.

The chain has TRBV6-6 and TRBJ2-2; TRBD1 agrees at 7 bases. V shed 5 bases and J 6 bases; nucleotides not matched to a gene: 3. This CDR3 comprises 13 residues. Germline V gives CDR1 MNHNY, CDR2 SVGAGI (reference sequence). Written as DNA, the CDR3 is TGTGCCAGCAGTCCACAGGGGTCCGGGGAGCTGTTTTTT. Its protein product is CASSPQGSGELFF.